This T cell receptor beta chain was captured in a study of T cells after posttransplantation cyclophosphamide. Overall study results and limits: TRB overlap between skin or GI tissue T cells and blood was limited. Recipient CMV seropositivity and CMV reactivation strongly tracked TRB clonality. Later blood repertoires were often dominated by clones from the donor CD8+ memory compartment.

As to this clone: Its target is not known.

Trimming cost V 5 bases and J 2 bases, with 11 bases left between them. The CDR3 runs to 14 residues. CDR1 and CDR2 from the germline V gene are SGHTA and FQGNSA. Peripheral blood was collected from the related graft donor on the marrow donation day. Method: immunoSEQ multiplex PCR; TCRdb's copy keeps in-frame clones and lacks some. Found here are tens of thousands of clones, around 73% of them singletons; the top ten hold more than 0.55%. Sequencing was carried out using memory CD4+ T cells sorted from PBMCs. The clonotype was recovered from a woman aged 55-75 years in good health, CMV-negative, and a related stem cell transplant donor. The rearrangement links TRBV7-2 to TRBJ2-3; D is possibly TRBD1 (5 bases). The CDR3 region has the DNA TGTGCCAGCAGCCTAACAGGAACCACAGATACGCAGTATTTT. Encoded protein: CASSLTGTTDTQYF.